Sequencing of this TCR beta chain was carried out in a study of Tregs in tolerant kidney transplant recipients. General study points: Tregs expanded with activated donor B cells seemed most donor-specific.

Trimming removed 2 bases from V and 6 bases from J; junction bases left unmatched: 7. The CDR3 sequence is 14 residues long. Germline-derived CDR1 and CDR2 are MGHDK and SYGVNS. Produced via immunoSEQ multiplex PCR; TCRdb's table is partial and in-frame only. The sample carries around 120,000 clones, approximately 90% recorded once. Comments on this clone: The antigen is unknown.

This receptor was identified in a human donor in good health. Input material: CD4+ T cells from blood. The rearrangement joins TRBV25-1 to TRBJ2-7; 7 positions agree with TRBD1. DNA of the CDR3: TGTGCCAGCAGTGAAGCAGGGGGAATATCCGAGCAGTACTTC. It codes for CASSEAGGISEQYF.